The next 27 T cell receptor beta chains were all read from a single sample in a study of breast tumors, draining lymph nodes, adjacent tissues. TCRdb ran MiXCR on the multiplex PCR reads and lists one entry per CDR3 protein. The sample carries fewer than 300,000 distinct CDR3 sequences, 32% recorded once. Breast cancer patients provided tissue from their axillary draining lymph nodes. The sequenced sample consisted of axillary lymph node tissue. The receptors were sampled from a female donor with breast cancer. Some clones in this sample may be carry-over from other donors' samples.

This clonotype has a count of ten or more. The chain has TRBV20-1 and TRBJ1-2; TRBD1 agrees at 9 bases. Per germline, CDR1 DFQATT and CDR2 SNEGSKA (reference sequence). This CDR3 is 13 amino acids long. V dropped 5 bases and J dropped 4; count of bases not matched to a gene: 5. CDR3 residues: CSAERDRVYGYTF. The CDR3 DNA sequence: TGCAGTGCTGAGCGGGACAGGGTCTATGGCTACACCTTC.

CDR3 region: CAADEGKETQYF. In DNA form, the CDR3 reads TGTGCTGCCGATGAGGGGAAAGAGACCCAGTACTTC. The chain couples TRBV7-3 to TRBJ2-5, with D perhaps assigned TRBD1 or TRBD2 (5 bases each). Germline V CDR1 and CDR2: SGHTA, FQGTGA. There are 12 residues in the CDR3.

The table lists this clonotype with many counts. The chain recombines TRBV11-3 with TRBJ1-2, with no clear D. The V end lost 5 bases, the J end lost 8 bases, and 12 bases lay between the germline ends. This CDR3 has 12 amino acids. In germline, CDR1 is SGHNT, CDR2 YENEEA. As DNA, the CDR3 is TGTGCCAGCAGCCTCGTCCCAGGAGGCTACACCTTC. Translated: CASSLVPGGYTF.

This chain joins TRBV5-1 and TRBJ1-1; possibly TRBD1 for D (5 bases). The V and J ends lost 3 bases and 8 bases respectively, with 11 bases between them. The CDR3 has 12 amino acids. Germline loops: CDR1 SGHRS, CDR2 YFSETQ. CDR3 region: CASSSAGAEAFF. The CDR3 DNA reads as TGCGCCAGCAGCTCTGCCGGGGCAGAAGCTTTCTTT.

This clonotype was recorded at least ten times. The chain has TRBV5-1 and TRBJ2-7, with D possibly being TRBD1 (5 bases). Germline V lookup: CDR1 SGHRS, CDR2 YFSETQ. V dropped 1 base and J dropped 7 bases, with 15 bases sitting between them. This CDR3 region has 14 residues. The CDR3 protein is CASSLRQGKREQYF. CDR3 bases: TGCGCCAGCAGCTTGAGGCAGGGAAAGAGAGAGCAGTACTTC.

This clonotype was observed at least ten times. This rearrangement joins TRBV18 to TRBJ1-4; D remains unclear. The CDR3 runs 16 residues. V lost 4 bases and J 0 bases, leaving 12 bases between the germline ends. The germline V gene has CDR1 KGHSH and CDR2 LQKENI. The CDR3 protein is CASSLTVLATNEKLFF. The DNA for the CDR3 is TGTGCCAGCTCACTAACAGTACTTGCAACTAATGAAAAACTGTTTTTT.

To note about this clonotype: Sequence at one end of the junction differs from germline and may be a read error. The chain recombines TRBV7-2 with TRBJ2-2, with TRBD2 matching 8 bases. There are 18 residues in the CDR3. Germline values: CDR1 SGHTA, CDR2 FQGNSA. This CDR3 is CASSLDPGAGDNTGELFF. DNA of the CDR3: TGTGCCAGCAGCTTAGATCCCGGAGCGGGAGATAACACCGGGGAGTTGTTTTTT.

This clonotype was counted many times. This chain uses TRBV6-4 with TRBJ1-6, with unresolved D. Germline CDR1 reads MRHNA; CDR2 reads SNTAGT. This CDR3 contains 13 residues. The V end was cut by 5 bases, the J end by 10 bases, with 12 bases between. In DNA, the CDR3 is TGTGCCAGCAGTCTGGACCCCTCGTCACCCCTCCACTTT. Protein: CASSLDPSSPLHF.

Turning to this clonotype: Because it lacks the conserved phenylalanine or tryptophan at the end, this CDR3 is likely a read error. This rearrangement joins TRBV15 to TRBJ2-5, with unresolved D. Germline CDR1 LNHNV, CDR2 YYDKDF (reference sequence). V shed 3 bases and J shed 3 bases, with 8 bases lying between them. This CDR3 region has 13 residues. The CDR3, as DNA: TGTGCCACCAGCAGGGACGCCAAAGAGACCCAGTACTCC. Its protein product is CATSRDAKETQYS.

In this sample, this clonotype turned up many times. The chain recombines TRBV7-8 with TRBJ2-1; possible D gene TRBD2, 5 bases. With 0 bases removed from V and 12 bases from J, the gap between germline ends came to 6 bases. The CDR3 has 11 residues. Germline values: CDR1 SGHVS, CDR2 FQNEAQ. The CDR3 spells CASSLARGQFF. CDR3 DNA: TGTGCCAGCAGCTTAGCTCGGGGGCAGTTCTTC.

With respect to this clonotype: A read error may be the cause here, since a much bigger clone is one base away. The chain recombines TRBV6-1 with TRBJ1-5; 9 bases match TRBD1. Germline CDR1 is MNHNS and CDR2 is SASEGT. The CDR3 has 15 residues. In DNA, the CDR3 is TGTGCCAGCAGTGCCCGGGACAGGGACAATCAGCCCCGGCATTTT. Its protein is CASSARDRDNQPRHF.

This clonotype was seen many times. V usage is TRBV19 and J usage is TRBJ1-5, with 10 nucleotides matching TRBD1. The junction had 20 bases not matched to a gene; V was cut back by 4 bases and J by 5 bases. Germline lookup yields CDR1 LNHDA and CDR2 SQIVND (reference sequence). This CDR3 is 20 amino acids long. The DNA for the CDR3 is TGTGCCAGTAGTAAACACGGGACAGGGGCCAAAAAGGAGGTCGATCAGCCCCAGCATTTT. Translation: CASSKHGTGAKKEVDQPQHF.

This clonotype was observed at least ten times. This chain joins TRBV7-2 and TRBJ2-5, with D perhaps matching TRBD2 (6 bases). V was trimmed by 5 bases and J by 5 bases, leaving 15 bases between them. Looked up from germline, CDR1 is SGHTA and CDR2 is FQGNSA. CDR3 length: 14 residues. DNA of the CDR3: TGTGCCAGCAGCCCCGGAGGGTCATATGAGACCCAGTACTTC. It is translated as CASSPGGSYETQYF.

V gene TRBV7-9 combines with J gene TRBJ2-7; 9 bases fit TRBD1. Germline values: CDR1 SEHNR, CDR2 FQNEAQ (reference sequence). The junction had 7 bases not matched to a gene; V was cut back by 5 bases and J by 2 bases. The CDR3 has 15 residues. As DNA, the CDR3 is TGTGCCAGCAGCCCATTGGGGACAGGGCCCTACGAGCAGTACTTC. This translates into CASSPLGTGPYEQYF.

This clonotype has a single count. The chain has TRBV7-8 and TRBJ1-6; 9 bases map to TRBD1. V lost 1 base, J lost 19 bases, and 14 bases stayed unmatched. The CDR3 length is 15 residues. Germline V gene data show CDR1 as SGHVS and CDR2 as FQNEAQ. DNA of the CDR3: TGTGCCAGCAGCTTAGGACAGGGGGGATACTCACCCCCTCACTTT. It encodes CASSLGQGGYSPPHF. The full variable domain, rest sourced from reference TRBV7-8 and TRBJ1-6, is GAGVSQSPRYKVAKRGQDVALRCDPISGHVSLFWYQQALGQGPEFLTYFQNEAQLDKSGLPSDRFFAERPEGSVSTLKIQRTQQEDSAVYLCASSLGQGGYSPPHFGNGTRLTVT.

Worth noting for this clonotype: The CDR3 ends on some other residue instead of the conserved phenylalanine or tryptophan, so this is likely a read error. No DNA is shown, since the ends of the CDR3 on it are uncertain; the CDR3 is the one TCRdb lists. This CDR3 reads CASSLGGG. The chain uses TRBV5-4 and TRBJ1-4. Per germline, CDR1 SGHNT and CDR2 YYREEE (reference sequence). Both ends counted, the CDR3 spans 8 residues.

The chain recombines TRBV7-9 with TRBJ1-5; D not certain. The DNA end favors TRBJ2-5, so the J call may be wrong. There are 13 residues in the CDR3. CDR1 is SEHNR and CDR2 is FQNEAQ in the germline V gene (reference sequence). In DNA form, the CDR3 reads TGTGCCAGCAGCTTAGCGGGCAATCAGCCCCAGTACTTC. This encodes CASSLAGNQPQYF.

This chain connects TRBV24-1 to TRBJ2-1, with 14 bases identical to TRBD2. Germline V gene lookup returns CDR1 KGHDR and CDR2 SFDVKD. The CDR3 has 16 amino acids. Trimming at V came to 5 bases and at J to 7 bases, leaving 6 bases not matched to a gene. For the CDR3, the DNA is TGTGCCACCAGTGGCGGGACTAGCGGGAGTTTAAATGAGCAGTTCTTC. This encodes CATSGGTSGSLNEQFF.

This clonotype was observed many times. CDR3 nucleotides: TGTGCCAGCAGCTTGGCCACCGGGACAGAAGAGACCCAGTACTTC. This encodes CASSLATGTEETQYF. The chain carries TRBV5-4 and TRBJ2-5; 7 nucleotides align to TRBD1. After removal of 0 bases from V and 3 bases from J, the junction contained 5 bases not matched to a gene. This CDR3 has 15 amino acids. CDR1 and CDR2 (germline): SGHNT, YYREEE (reference sequence).

This clonotype was counted between two and nine times. A much bigger clone sits one base away, suggesting this may be a read error. The V gene is TRBV5-5, the J gene TRBJ2-7; D gene ambiguous. The germline CDR1 and CDR2 sequences are SGHKS and YYEKEE (reference sequence). CDR3 size: 14 residues. Trimming shortened V by 1 base and J by 0 bases, and 8 bases separated the two germline ends. The CDR3 spells CASSLSATSYEQYF. Written as DNA, the CDR3 is TGTGCCAGCAGCTTGTCGGCCACCTCCTACGAGCAGTACTTC.

The table lists this clonotype with many counts. The V call is TRBV6-5, the J call TRBJ2-3; the match to TRBD2 covers 10 bases. The CDR3 length is 17 residues. CDR1 is MNHEY, CDR2 SVGAGI, per germline. The ends lost 11 bases at V and 9 bases at J; junction bases unmatched: 23. As DNA, the CDR3 is TGTGCCTGCGGAGATCCAGCGGGAGGGCCTTTTGCGAGAACGCAGTATTTT. It translates to CACGDPAGGPFARTQYF.

Remarks on this clonotype: Germline and junction disagree at one end, which may indicate a read error. The V gene is TRBV25-1, the J gene TRBJ2-7; TRBD1 is a possible D gene (5 bases). The CDR3 extends over 11 amino acids. CDR1 MGHDK and CDR2 SYGVNS come from the germline V gene. As DNA, the CDR3 is TGTGCCAGCAACACAGGAGACGAGCGGTACTTC. The encoded protein is CASNTGDERYF.

In its sample, this clonotype was seen many times. This chain joins TRBV11-3 and TRBJ2-1; D may be TRBD2 (6 bases). The CDR3 is 17 amino acids. The V and J ends lost 3 bases and 7 bases respectively, with 22 bases between them. In germline, CDR1 is SGHNT, CDR2 YENEEA. CDR3 sequence (DNA): TGTGCCAGCAGCTTGGGCGTCTTGAGGGAGGAACGGAATGAGCAGTTCTTC. Amino acids: CASSLGVLREERNEQFF.

Of note for this clonotype: A much larger clone differs by one base, so this may be a read error. J is TRBJ2-2 and V is TRBV3-1; D not certain. This CDR3 has 11 amino acids. Germline CDR1 is LGHDT and CDR2 is YNNKEL (reference sequence). V gave up 8 bases and J gave up 6 bases, with 7 bases separating them. The CDR3 reads CASQTSGELFF. CDR3 bases: TGTGCCAGCCAGACTTCCGGGGAGCTGTTTTTT.

This clonotype was recorded at least ten times. The chain combines TRBV2 with TRBJ2-7; possibly TRBD1 for D (6 bases). The germline V and J ends were trimmed by 3 bases and 3 bases, with 6 bases remaining between them. CDR1 is SNHLY, CDR2 FYNNEI, per germline. There are 12 residues in the CDR3. In DNA form, the CDR3 reads TGTGCCAGCAGTGAGACAGGCTACGAGCAGTACTTC. This sequence encodes CASSETGYEQYF.

To note about this clonotype: A much larger clone differs from this one at a single base, so this may be a read error. As DNA, the CDR3 is TGTGCCAGCAGGCCGGGTCTCACCTTCTCCTACAATGAGCAGTTCTTC. This encodes CASRPGLTFSYNEQFF. The chain recombines TRBV5-5 with TRBJ2-1, with D hard to call. The CDR3 extends over 16 amino acids. Looked up from germline, CDR1 is SGHKS and CDR2 is YYEKEE (reference sequence). V dropped 5 bases and J dropped 0 bases, with 15 bases sitting between them. Full variable domain (missing parts from reference TRBV5-5 and TRBJ2-1): DAGVTQSPTHLIKTRGQQVTLRCSPISGHKSVSWYQQVLGQGPQFIFQYYEKEERGRGNFPDRFSARQFPNYSSELNVNALLLGDSALYLCASRPGLTFSYNEQFFGPGTRLTVL.

This clonotype came up many times. This chain joins TRBV5-1 and TRBJ2-5; 8 nucleotides match TRBD2. The CDR3 has 15 residues. The V segment lost 6 bases and the J segment 1 base; nucleotides outside the gene matches: 8. From germline, CDR1 is SGHRS and CDR2 YFSETQ. The CDR3 here is CASTPVSGVQETQYF. The CDR3 bases are TGCGCCAGCACCCCGGTTAGCGGGGTCCAAGAGACCCAGTACTTC.